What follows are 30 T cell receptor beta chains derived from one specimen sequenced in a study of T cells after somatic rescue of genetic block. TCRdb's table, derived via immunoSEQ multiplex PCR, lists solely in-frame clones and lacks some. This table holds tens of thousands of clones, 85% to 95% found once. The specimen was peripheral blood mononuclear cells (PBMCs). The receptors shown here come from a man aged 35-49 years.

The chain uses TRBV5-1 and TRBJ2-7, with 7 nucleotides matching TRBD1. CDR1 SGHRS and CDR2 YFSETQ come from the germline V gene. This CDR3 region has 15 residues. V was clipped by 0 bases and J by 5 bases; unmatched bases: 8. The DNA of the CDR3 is TGCGCCAGCAGCTTGGTTTACAGGGGTATACACGAGCAGTACTTC. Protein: CASSLVYRGIHEQYF.

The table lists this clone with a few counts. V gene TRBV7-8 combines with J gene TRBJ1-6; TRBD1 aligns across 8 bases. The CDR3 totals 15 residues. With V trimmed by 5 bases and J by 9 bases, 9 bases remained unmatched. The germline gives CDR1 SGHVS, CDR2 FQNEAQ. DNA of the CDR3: TGTGCCAGCAGCCCGCCGGGACAGGCGTCTTCACCCCTCCACTTT. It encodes CASSPPGQASSPLHF. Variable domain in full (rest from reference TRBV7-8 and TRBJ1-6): GAGVSQSPRYKVAKRGQDVALRCDPISGHVSLFWYQQALGQGPEFLTYFQNEAQLDKSGLPSDRFFAERPEGSVSTLKIQRTQQEDSAVYLCASSPPGQASSPLHFGNGTRLTVT.

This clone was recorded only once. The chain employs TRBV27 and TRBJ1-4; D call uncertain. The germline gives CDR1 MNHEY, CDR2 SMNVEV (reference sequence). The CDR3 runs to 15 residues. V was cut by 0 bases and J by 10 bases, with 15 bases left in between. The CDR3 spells CASSLSAFGGGKLFF. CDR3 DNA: TGTGCCAGCAGTTTATCCGCTTTTGGAGGTGGAAAACTGTTTTTT. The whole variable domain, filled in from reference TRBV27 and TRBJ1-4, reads EAQVTQNPRYLITVTGKKLTVTCSQNMNHEYMSWYRQDPGLGLRQIYYSMNVEVTDKGDVPEGYKVSRKEKRNFPLILESPSPNQTSLYFCASSLSAFGGGKLFFGSGTQLSVL.

CDR3 sequence (DNA): TGTGCCTGGTCGAGGGGCGGGGAGACCCAGTACTTC. Translated: CAWSRGGETQYF. The V and J genes are TRBV30 and TRBJ2-5; D may match TRBD1 or TRBD2 (5 bases each). The V end lost 5 bases, the J end lost 5 bases, and 12 bases lay between the germline ends. Per the germline V gene, CDR1 is GTSNPN and CDR2 is SVGIG (reference sequence). The CDR3 contains 12 residues.

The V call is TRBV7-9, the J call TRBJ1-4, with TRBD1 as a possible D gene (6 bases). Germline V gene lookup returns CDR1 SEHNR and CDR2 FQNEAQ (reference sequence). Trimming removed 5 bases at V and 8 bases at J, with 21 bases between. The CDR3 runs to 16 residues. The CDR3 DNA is TGTGCCAGCAGCCCCTTGATTTGGGGGGGCGGCGAAAAACTGTTTTTT. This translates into CASSPLIWGGGEKLFF.

The CDR3 nucleotides are TGTGCCTGGAGTCCCCGACAGGGGCGATTCCTCTACTCTGGAAACACCATATATTTT. This translates into CAWSPRQGRFLYSGNTIYF. V usage is TRBV30 and J usage is TRBJ1-3, with 8 bases identical to TRBD1. CDR3 length equals 19 residues. Germline trimming cut 2 bases from V and 0 bases from J; bases unmatched to any gene: 15. Germline V gives CDR1 GTSNPN, CDR2 SVGIG (reference sequence).

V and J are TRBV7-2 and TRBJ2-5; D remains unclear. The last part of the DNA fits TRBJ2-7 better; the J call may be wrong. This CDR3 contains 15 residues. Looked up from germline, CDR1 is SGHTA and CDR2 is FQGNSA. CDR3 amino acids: CASSSYFGSSYEQYF. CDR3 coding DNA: TGTGCCAGCAGCTCTTATTTTGGTAGTTCCTACGAGCAGTACTTC.

Here the CDR3 reads CASSRPGTSGRYQSSYNEQFF. CDR3 bases: TGCGCCAGCAGCCGTCCCGGGACTAGCGGGAGGTACCAAAGCTCCTACAATGAGCAGTTCTTC. The genes are TRBV4-1 and TRBJ2-1, with 15 bases fitting TRBD2. Germline V gene lookup returns CDR1 MGHRA and CDR2 YSYEKL. The CDR3 is made up of 21 amino acids. V lost 4 bases to trimming and J lost 0 bases; unmatched junction nucleotides: 13.

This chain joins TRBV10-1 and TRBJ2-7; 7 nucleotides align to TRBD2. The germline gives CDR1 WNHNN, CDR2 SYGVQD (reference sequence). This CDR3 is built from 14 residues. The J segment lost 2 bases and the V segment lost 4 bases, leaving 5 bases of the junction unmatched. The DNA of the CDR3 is TGCGCCAGCAGTGGGCTAGCGGACCCCTACGAGCAGTACTTC. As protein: CASSGLADPYEQYF.

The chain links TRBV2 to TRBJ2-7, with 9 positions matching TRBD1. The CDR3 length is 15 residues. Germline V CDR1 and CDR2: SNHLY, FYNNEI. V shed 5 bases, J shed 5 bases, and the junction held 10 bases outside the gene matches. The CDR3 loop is CASSFDRGGSDEQYF. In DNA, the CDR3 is TGTGCCAGCAGTTTCGACAGGGGGGGTTCGGACGAGCAGTACTTC. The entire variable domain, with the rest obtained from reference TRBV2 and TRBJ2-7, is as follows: EPEVTQTPSHQVTQMGQEVILRCVPISNHLYFYWYRQILGQKVEFLVSFYNNEISEKSEIFDDQFSVERPDGSNFTLKIRSTKLEDSAMYFCASSFDRGGSDEQYFGPGTRLTVT.

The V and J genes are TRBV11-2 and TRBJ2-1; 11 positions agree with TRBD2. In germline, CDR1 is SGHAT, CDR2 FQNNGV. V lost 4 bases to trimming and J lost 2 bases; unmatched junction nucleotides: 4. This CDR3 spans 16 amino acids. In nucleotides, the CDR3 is TGTGCCAGCAGCTCCGTAGCGGGGGGGCCCTACAATGAGCAGTTCTTC. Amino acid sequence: CASSSVAGGPYNEQFF. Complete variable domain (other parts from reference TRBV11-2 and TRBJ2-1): EAGVAQSPRYKIIEKRQSVAFWCNPISGHATLYWYQQILGQGPKLLIQFQNNGVVDDSQLPKDRFSAERLKGVDSTLKIQPAKLEDSAVYLCASSSVAGGPYNEQFFGPGTRLTVL.

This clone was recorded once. CDR3 region: CASSYQGANNSPLHF. In DNA, the CDR3 is TGTGCCAGCAGTTACCAGGGAGCAAATAATTCACCCCTCCACTTT. J is TRBJ1-6 and V is TRBV6-6; D is perhaps TRBD1 (5 bases). This CDR3 spans 15 amino acids. CDR1 MNHNY and CDR2 SVGAGI come from the germline V gene (reference sequence). V lost 2 bases and J 5 bases, leaving 10 bases between the germline ends.

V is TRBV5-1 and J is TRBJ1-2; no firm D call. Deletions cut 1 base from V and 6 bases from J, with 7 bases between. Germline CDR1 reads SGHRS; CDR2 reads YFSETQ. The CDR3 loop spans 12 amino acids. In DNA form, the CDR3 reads TGCGCCAGCAGCTTGATCGGGGATGGCTACACCTTC. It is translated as CASSLIGDGYTF.

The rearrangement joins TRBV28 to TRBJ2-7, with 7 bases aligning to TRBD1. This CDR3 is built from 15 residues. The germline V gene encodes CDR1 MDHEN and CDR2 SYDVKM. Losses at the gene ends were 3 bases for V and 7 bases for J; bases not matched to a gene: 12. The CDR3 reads CASSFRDRARGEQYF. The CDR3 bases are TGTGCCAGCAGTTTCCGTGACAGAGCCAGGGGGGAGCAGTACTTC.

Here the CDR3 reads CASSSYRGRYEKLFF. CDR3 DNA sequence: TGTGCCAGCAGTTCATACAGGGGGCGGTATGAAAAACTGTTTTTT. The rearrangement links TRBV6-5 to TRBJ1-4; 9 bases are a match to TRBD1. This CDR3 contains 15 residues. V lost 4 bases, J lost 6 bases, and 6 bases stayed unmatched. Germline-derived CDR1 and CDR2 are MNHEY and SVGAGI.

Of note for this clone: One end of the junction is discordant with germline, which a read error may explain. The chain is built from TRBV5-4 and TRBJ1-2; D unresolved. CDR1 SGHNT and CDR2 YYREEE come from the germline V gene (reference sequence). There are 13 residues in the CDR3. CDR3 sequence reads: CASSLALAYGHTF. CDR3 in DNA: TGTGCCAGCAGCTTGGCGTTAGCCTATGGCCACACCTTC.

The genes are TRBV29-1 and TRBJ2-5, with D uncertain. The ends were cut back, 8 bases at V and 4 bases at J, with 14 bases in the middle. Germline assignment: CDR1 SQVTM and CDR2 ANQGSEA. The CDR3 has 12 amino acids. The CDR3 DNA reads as TGCAGCCCCTTATTAAGAGGAGAGACCCAGTACTTC. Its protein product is CSPLLRGETQYF.

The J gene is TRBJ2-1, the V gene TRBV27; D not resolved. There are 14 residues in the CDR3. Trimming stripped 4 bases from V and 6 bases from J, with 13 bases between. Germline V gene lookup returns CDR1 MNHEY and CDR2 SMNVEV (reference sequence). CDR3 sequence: CASSSSQLGNEQFF. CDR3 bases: TGTGCCAGCAGTTCGTCCCAGCTAGGCAATGAGCAGTTCTTC.

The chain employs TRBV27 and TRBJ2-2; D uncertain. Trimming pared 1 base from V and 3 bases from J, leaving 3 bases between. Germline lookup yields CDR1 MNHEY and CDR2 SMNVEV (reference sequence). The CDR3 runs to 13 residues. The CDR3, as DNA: TGTGCCAGCAGTTTATTGTACACCGGGGAGCTGTTTTTT. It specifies CASSLLYTGELFF.

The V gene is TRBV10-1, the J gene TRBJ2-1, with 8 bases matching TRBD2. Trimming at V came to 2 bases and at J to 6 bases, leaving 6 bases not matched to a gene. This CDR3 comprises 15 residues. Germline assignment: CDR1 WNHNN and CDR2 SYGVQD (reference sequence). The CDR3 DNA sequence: TGCGCCAGCAGTGAGGGTAGCGGGGCCAGCAATGAGCAGTTCTTC. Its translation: CASSEGSGASNEQFF.

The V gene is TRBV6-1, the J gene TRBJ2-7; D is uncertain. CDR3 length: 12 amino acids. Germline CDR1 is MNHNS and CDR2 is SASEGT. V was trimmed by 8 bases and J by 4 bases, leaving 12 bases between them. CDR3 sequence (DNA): TGTGCCAGCCTTAGGACCGAGTACGAGCAGTACTTC. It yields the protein CASLRTEYEQYF.

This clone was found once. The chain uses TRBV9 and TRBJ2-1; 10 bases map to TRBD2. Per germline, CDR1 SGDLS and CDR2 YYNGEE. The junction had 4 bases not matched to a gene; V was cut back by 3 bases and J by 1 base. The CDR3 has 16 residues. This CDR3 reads CASSATSGASYNEQFF. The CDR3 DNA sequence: TGTGCCAGCAGCGCCACTAGCGGGGCTTCCTACAATGAGCAGTTCTTC.

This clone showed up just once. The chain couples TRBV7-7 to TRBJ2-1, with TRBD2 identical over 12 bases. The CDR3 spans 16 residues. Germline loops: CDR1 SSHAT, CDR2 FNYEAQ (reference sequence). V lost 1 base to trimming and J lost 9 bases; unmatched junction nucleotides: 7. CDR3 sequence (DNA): TGTGCCAGCAGCTTAGGAGGACTAGCGGGAAGGGGTGAGCAGTTCTTC. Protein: CASSLGGLAGRGEQFF.

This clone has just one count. In DNA, the CDR3 is TGTGCCAGCAGCTTAGCGTCGGGAAACACCATATATTTT. Protein: CASSLASGNTIYF. The chain links TRBV7-9 to TRBJ1-3; no firm D call. From germline, CDR1 is SEHNR and CDR2 FQNEAQ (reference sequence). The CDR3 is 13 residues long. V lost 0 bases and J lost 4, with 4 bases in between.

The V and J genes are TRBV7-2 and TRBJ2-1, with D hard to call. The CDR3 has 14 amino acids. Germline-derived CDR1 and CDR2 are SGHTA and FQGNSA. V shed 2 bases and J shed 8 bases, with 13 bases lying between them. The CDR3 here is CASSLPRARYEQFF. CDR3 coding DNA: TGTGCCAGCAGCTTACCCCGGGCCCGGTATGAGCAGTTCTTC.

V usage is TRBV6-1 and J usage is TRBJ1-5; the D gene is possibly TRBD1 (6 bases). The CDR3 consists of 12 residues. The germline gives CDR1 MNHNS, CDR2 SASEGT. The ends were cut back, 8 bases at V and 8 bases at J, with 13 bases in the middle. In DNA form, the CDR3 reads TGTGCCAGCGTCTACAGGGACGAGCCCCAGCATTTT. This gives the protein CASVYRDEPQHF.

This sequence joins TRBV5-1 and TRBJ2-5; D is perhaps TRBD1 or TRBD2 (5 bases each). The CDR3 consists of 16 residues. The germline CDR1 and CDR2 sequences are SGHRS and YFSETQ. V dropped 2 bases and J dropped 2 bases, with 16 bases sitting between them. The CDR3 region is CASSFYLRDRQETQYF. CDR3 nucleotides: TGCGCCAGCAGCTTTTATCTTCGGGACCGTCAAGAGACCCAGTACTTC.

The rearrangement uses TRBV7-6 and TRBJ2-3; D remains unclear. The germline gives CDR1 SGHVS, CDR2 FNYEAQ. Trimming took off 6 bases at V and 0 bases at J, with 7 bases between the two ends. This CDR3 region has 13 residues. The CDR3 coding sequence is TGTGCCAGCAGTCAAGCTAGCACAGATACGCAGTATTTT. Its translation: CASSQASTDTQYF.

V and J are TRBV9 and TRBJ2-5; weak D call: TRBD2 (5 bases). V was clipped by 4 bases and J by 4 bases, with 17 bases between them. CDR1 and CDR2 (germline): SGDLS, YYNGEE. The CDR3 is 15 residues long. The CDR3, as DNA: TGTGCCAGCAGCCCAGGAATGGGAGAGGGAGAGACCCAGTACTTC. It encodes CASSPGMGEGETQYF.

The CDR3 nucleotides read TGCGCCAGCAGCCAAGAAGGGACAGGGGGCTACGAGCAGTACTTC. This codes for CASSQEGTGGYEQYF. This chain connects TRBV4-1 to TRBJ2-7; TRBD1 agrees at 11 bases. The CDR3 is made up of 15 amino acids. The ends lost 0 bases at V and 3 bases at J; junction bases unmatched: 1. Per the germline V gene, CDR1 is MGHRA and CDR2 is YSYEKL.